This T cell receptor beta chain appears in the sequencing data of a study of blood T cell repertoires in COVID-19 (TCRdb year 2020). With regard to the full study: The collaborator samples originated in the United States, Italy and Spain and spanned the acute and convalescent phases of COVID-19. The repertoires were released in a freely available public database intended as a resource for research on the immune response to SARS-CoV-2. Where HLA class I and class II types were available, the types were taken from metadata supplied by the sample provider, not from assay-based typing. Samples came from the ongoing ImmuneRACE study (first 160 participants) plus 1,254 subjects from 6 global collaborators. Subjects who had been exposed to COVID-19, were actively infected with it, or had recovered from it provided the deeply sampled blood TCRbeta repertoires that made up the dataset. The material from the prospective study consisted of cDNA or gDNA derived from T cells, B-cell-depleted T cells, or PBMCs. Nearly every sample came with metadata listing a de-identified subject ID, COVID-19 status, age in years and sex.

From the germline V gene, CDR1 is SNHLY and CDR2 is FYNNEI. The CDR3 starts with the cysteine, ends with the phenylalanine, and has 15 residues. The only DNA kept is the CDR3, 45 bases in frame from the first base. The germline V and J ends show losses of 11 bases and 5 bases respectively, and no gene match explains 12 bases of the junction. TCRbeta CDR3 regions were amplified from genomic DNA using the immunoSEQ Assay, a bias-controlled multiplex PCR. In the authors' own workflow: Nucleated cell counts per sample were estimated from amplification of reference gene primers within the assay. Sequence reads were collapsed and filtered to measure the absolute abundance of every unique TCRbeta CDR3 rearrangement. For each sample, productive Simpson clonality was calculated as the square root of Simpson's diversity index over productive rearrangements. Entries here come from immuneACCESS through TCRdb and include only in-frame sequences with V and J called. Some clones fail to appear in such tables; in the studies checked, an unresolved V gene covers under half of the shortfall, and the cause of the remainder is unknown. That table supplies the V and J calls and clone size; D and trimming were determined from the DNA. The sample table holds 90,000 to 120,000 clones, of which over 80% were seen once. Together, the top ten hold about 4% of the sample.

Whole blood was collected in K2EDTA tubes by collaborating institutions according to the institutions' own protocols. For TCRbeta analysis, collaborators shipped samples as frozen whole blood, isolated PBMCs, or DNA extracted from either of those sample types. What the work shows at the level of the full study, not this receptor alone: How much clinical and demographic metadata was included differed by source and by participant, and the metadata was provided uncurated.

To note about this clone: No antigen is known for it. Base quality data are lacking; no much larger clone is found one base away.

The chain joins TRBV2 to TRBJ2-1, with 10 bases aligning to TRBD2. Sequencing used peripheral blood. The source is a woman aged 65 to 85 with acute or convalescent COVID-19. The CDR3 region: CAGTLAGVSNNEQFF. The nucleotide sequence is given as TGTGCCGGTACCCTAGCGGGGGTATCGAACAATGAGCAGTTCTTC.